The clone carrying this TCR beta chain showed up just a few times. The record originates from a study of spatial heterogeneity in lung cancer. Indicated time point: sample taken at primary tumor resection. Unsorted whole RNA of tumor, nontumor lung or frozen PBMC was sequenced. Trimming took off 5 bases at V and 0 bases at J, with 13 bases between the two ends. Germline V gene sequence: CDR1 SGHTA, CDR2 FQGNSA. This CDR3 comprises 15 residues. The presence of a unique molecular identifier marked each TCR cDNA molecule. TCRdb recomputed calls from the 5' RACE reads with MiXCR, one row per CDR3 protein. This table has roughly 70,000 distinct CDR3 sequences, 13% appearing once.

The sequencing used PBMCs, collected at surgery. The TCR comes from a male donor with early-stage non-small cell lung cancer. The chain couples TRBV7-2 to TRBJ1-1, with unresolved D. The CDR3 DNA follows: TGTGCCAGCAGCCCCCGGCGCAGTATGAACACTGAAGCTTTCTTT. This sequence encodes CASSPRRSMNTEAFF.